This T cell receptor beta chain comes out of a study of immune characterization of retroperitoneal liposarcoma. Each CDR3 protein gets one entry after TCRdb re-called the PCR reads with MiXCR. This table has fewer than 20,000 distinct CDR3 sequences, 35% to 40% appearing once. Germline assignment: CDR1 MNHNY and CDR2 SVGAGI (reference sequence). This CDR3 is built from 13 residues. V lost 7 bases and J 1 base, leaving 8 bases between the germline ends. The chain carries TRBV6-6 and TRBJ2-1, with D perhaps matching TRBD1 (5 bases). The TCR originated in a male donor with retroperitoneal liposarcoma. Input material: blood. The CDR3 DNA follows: TGTGCCAGCACCAGGACATCCTACAATGAGCAGTTCTTC. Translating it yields CASTRTSYNEQFF.